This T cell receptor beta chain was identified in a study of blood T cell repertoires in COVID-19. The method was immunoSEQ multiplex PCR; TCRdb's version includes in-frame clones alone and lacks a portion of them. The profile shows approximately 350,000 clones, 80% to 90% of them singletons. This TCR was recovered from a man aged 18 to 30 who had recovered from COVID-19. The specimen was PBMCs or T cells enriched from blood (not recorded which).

The CDR3 DNA reads as TGCAGTGCTAGTGTTGTGCGGAACTCCTACAATGAGCAGTTCTTC. Translated: CSASVVRNSYNEQFF. The J gene is TRBJ2-1, the V gene TRBV20-1; no clear D. The CDR3 has 15 amino acids. The germline gives CDR1 DFQATT, CDR2 SNEGSKA (reference sequence). V was pared by 3 bases and J by 0 bases, with 12 bases between.